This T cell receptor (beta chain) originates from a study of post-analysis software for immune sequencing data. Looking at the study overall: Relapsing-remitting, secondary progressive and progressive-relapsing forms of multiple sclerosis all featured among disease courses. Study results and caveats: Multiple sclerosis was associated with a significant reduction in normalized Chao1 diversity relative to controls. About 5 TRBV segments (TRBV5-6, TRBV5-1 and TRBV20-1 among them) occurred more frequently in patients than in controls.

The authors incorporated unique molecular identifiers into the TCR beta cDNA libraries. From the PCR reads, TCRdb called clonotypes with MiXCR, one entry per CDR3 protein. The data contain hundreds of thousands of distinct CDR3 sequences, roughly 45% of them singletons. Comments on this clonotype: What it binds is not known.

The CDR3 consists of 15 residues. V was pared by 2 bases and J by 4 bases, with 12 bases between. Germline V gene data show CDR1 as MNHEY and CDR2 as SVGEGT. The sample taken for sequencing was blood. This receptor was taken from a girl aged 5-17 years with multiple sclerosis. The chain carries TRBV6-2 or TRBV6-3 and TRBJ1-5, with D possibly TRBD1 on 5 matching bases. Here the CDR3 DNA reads TGTGCCAGCAGTTACGGAACAGGAATGAATCAGCCCCAGCATTTT. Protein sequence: CASSYGTGMNQPQHF.